The clone carrying this T cell receptor beta chain was seen only a few times. Antigen unknown. This CDR3 has 15 residues. V lost 0 bases and J 7 bases, leaving 15 bases between the germline ends. Per germline, CDR1 SGHDN and CDR2 FVKESK. Patients with uncontrolled infections, other autoimmune diseases, pregnancy or lactation were excluded. These data originate in a study of T cells in Graves' hyperthyroidism and ophthalmopathy. Overall study findings and caveats: Most thyroid clonotypes with frequency above 0.001 were detected in blood.

The CDR3 regions of TCR beta were amplified from RNA transcripts. Using the HTBI primer set, a first-round RT-PCR was run on the TCR CDR3. TCRdb processed the multiplex PCR reads anew with MiXCR; each CDR3 protein has one entry. The profile covers 550,000 to 850,000 distinct CDR3 sequences, with 18% appearing a single time and roughly 17% taken by the ten largest. This receptor was identified in a woman in her fifties or sixties with Graves' hyperthyroidism that later progressed to Graves' ophthalmopathy. The chain joins TRBV14 to TRBJ1-2, with D unclear. Material: blood. This chain's CDR3 is CASSQDLDLWGGYTF. The CDR3 DNA follows: TGTGCCAGCAGCCAAGATCTGGACCTCTGGGGTGGCTACACCTTC.